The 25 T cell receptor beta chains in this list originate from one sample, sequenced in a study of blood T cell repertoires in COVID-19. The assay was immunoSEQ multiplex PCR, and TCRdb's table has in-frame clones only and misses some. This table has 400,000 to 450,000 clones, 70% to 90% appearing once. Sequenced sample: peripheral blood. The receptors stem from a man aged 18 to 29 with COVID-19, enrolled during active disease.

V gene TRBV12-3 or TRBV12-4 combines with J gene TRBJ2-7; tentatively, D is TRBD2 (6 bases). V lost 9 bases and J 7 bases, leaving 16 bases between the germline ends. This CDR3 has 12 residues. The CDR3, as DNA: TGTGCCAGGACGGAGGGGCGGATTGAGCAGTACTTC. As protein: CARTEGRIEQYF.

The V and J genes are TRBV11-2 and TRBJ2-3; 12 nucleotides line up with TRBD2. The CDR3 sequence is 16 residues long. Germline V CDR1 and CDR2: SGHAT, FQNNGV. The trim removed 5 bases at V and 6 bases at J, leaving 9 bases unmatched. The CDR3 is CASSPRLAGAGDTQYF. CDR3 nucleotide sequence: TGTGCCAGCAGCCCCAGACTAGCGGGGGCCGGGGATACGCAGTATTTT.

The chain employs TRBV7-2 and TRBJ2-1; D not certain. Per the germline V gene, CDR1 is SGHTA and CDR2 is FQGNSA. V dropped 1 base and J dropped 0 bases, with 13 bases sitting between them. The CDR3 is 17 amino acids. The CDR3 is CASSLGAGLGSYNEQFF. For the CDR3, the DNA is TGTGCCAGCAGCTTAGGGGCTGGGCTGGGCTCCTACAATGAGCAGTTCTTC.

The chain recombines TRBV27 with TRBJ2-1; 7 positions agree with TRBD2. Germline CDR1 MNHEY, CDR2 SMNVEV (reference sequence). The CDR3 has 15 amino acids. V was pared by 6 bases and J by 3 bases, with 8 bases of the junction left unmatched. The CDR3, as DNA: TGTGCCAGCAGACCTAGAGCGGGGAGCTACAATGAGCAGTTCTTC. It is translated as CASRPRAGSYNEQFF.

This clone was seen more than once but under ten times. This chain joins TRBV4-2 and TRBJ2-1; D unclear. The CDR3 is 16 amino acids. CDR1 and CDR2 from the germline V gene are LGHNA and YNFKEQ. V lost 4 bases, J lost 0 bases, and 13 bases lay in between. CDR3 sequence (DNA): TGTGCCAGCAGCCTATCGACGGGTAACTCCTACAATGAGCAGTTCTTC. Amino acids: CASSLSTGNSYNEQFF.

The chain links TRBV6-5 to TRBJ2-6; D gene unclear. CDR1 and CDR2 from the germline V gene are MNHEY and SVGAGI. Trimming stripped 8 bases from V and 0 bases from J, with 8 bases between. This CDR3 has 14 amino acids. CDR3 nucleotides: TGTGCCAGCTTCTCTCCCTCTGGGGCCAACGTCCTGACTTTC. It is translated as CASFSPSGANVLTF.

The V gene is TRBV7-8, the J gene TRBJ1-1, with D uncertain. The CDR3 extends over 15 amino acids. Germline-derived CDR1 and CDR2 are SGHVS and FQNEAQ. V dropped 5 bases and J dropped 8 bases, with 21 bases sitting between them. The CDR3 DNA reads TGTGCCAGCAGCCCTAGCCAGACGGTAAGATGGGAAGCTTTCTTT. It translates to CASSPSQTVRWEAFF. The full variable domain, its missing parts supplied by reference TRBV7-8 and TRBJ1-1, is GAGVSQSPRYKVAKRGQDVALRCDPISGHVSLFWYQQALGQGPEFLTYFQNEAQLDKSGLPSDRFFAERPEGSVSTLKIQRTQQEDSAVYLCASSPSQTVRWEAFFGQGTRLTVV.

The CDR3 spells CASSADRGNYGYTF. CDR3 in DNA: TGTGCCAGTAGTGCCGACAGGGGAAACTATGGCTACACCTTC. The chain links TRBV19 to TRBJ1-2; TRBD1 matches at 8 bases. Losses at the gene ends were 5 bases for V and 2 bases for J; bases not matched to a gene: 4. CDR1 and CDR2 (germline): LNHDA, SQIVND (reference sequence). The CDR3 has 14 residues.

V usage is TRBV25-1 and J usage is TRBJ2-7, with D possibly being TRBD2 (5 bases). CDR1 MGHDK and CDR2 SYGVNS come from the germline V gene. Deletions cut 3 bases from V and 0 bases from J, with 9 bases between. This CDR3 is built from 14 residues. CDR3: CASSERGSSYEQYF. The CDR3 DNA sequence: TGTGCCAGCAGTGAGCGTGGGAGCTCCTACGAGCAGTACTTC.

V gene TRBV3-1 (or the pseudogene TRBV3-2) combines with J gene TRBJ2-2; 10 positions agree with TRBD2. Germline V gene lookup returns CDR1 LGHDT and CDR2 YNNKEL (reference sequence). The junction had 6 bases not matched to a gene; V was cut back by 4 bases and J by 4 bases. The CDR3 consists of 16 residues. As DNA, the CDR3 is TGTGCCAGCAGCCGCGGGCTAGCGGGAGTCACCGGGGAGCTGTTTTTT. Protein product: CASSRGLAGVTGELFF.

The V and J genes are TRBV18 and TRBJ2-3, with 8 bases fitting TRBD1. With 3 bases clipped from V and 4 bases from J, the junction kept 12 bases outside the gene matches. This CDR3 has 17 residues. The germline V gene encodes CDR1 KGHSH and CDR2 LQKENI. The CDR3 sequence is CASSPIRLTGDSDTQYF. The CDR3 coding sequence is TGTGCCAGCTCACCTATACGTTTGACAGGGGATTCAGATACGCAGTATTTT.

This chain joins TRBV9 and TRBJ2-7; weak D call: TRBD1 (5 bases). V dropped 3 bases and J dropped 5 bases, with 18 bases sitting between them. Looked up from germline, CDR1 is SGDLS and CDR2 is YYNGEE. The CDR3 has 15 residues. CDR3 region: CASSAKLQGQDEQYF. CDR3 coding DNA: TGTGCCAGCAGCGCGAAGCTCCAGGGTCAGGACGAGCAGTACTTC. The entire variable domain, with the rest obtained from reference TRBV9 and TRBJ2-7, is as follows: DSGVTQTPKHLITATGQRVTLRCSPRSGDLSVYWYQQSLDQGLQFLIQYYNGEERAKGNILERFSAQQFPDLHSELNLSSLELGDSALYFCASSAKLQGQDEQYFGPGTRLTVT.

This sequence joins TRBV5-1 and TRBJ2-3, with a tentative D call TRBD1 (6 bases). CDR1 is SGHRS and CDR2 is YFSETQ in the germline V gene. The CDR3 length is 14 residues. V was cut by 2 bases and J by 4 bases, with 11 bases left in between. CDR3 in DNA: TGCGCCAGCAGCTTCCAGGGGCAGTCAGATACGCAGTATTTT. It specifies CASSFQGQSDTQYF.

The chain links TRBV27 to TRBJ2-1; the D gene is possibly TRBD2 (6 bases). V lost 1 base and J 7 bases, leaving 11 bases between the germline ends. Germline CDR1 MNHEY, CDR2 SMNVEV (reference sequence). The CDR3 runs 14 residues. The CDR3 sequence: CASSLWGLANEQFF. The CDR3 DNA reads TGTGCCAGCAGTTTATGGGGACTGGCAAATGAGCAGTTCTTC.

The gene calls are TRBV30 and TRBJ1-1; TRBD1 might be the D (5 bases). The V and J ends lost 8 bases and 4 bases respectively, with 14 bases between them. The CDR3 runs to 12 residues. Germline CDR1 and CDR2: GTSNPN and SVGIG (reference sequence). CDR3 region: CARDAGVTEAFF. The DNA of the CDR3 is TGTGCCCGGGACGCGGGGGTCACTGAAGCTTTCTTT. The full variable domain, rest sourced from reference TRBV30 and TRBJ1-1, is SQTIHQWPATLVQPVGSPLSLECTVEGTSNPNLYWYRQAAGRGLQLLFYSVGIGQISSEVPQNLSASRPQDRQFILSSKKLLLSDSGFYLCARDAGVTEAFFGQGTRLTVV.

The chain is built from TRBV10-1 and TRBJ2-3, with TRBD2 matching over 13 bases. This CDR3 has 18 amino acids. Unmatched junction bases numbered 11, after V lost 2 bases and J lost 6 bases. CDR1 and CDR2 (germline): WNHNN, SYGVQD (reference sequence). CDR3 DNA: TGCGCCAGCAGTGAGAGCCCTTGGACTAGCGGGAGTGTTGATACGCAGTATTTT. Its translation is CASSESPWTSGSVDTQYF.

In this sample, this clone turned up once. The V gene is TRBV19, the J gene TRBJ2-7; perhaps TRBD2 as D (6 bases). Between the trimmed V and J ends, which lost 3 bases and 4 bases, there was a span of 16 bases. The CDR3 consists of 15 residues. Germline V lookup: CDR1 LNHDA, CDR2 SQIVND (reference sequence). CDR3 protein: CASSIGGLHIYEQYF. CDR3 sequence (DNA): TGTGCCAGTAGTATTGGGGGACTTCATATTTACGAGCAGTACTTC.

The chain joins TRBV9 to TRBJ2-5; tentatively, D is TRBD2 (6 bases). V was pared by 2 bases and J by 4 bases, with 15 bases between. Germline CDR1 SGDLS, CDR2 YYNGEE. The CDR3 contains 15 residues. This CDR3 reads CASSVNHGGGETQYF. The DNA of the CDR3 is TGTGCCAGCAGCGTTAATCACGGGGGAGGAGAGACCCAGTACTTC.

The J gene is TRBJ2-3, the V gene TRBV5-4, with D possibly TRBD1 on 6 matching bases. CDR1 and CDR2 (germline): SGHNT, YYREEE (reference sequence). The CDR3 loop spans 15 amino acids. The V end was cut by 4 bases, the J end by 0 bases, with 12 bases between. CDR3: CASSRGQPSTDTQYF. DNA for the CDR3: TGTGCCAGCAGCCGCGGACAGCCTAGCACAGATACGCAGTATTTT.

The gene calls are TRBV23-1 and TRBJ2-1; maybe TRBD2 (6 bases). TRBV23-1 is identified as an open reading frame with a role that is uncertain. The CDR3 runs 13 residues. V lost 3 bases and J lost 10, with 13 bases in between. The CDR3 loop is CASSQWGEKEQFF. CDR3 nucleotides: TGCGCCAGCAGTCAGTGGGGGGAGAAAGAGCAGTTCTTC.

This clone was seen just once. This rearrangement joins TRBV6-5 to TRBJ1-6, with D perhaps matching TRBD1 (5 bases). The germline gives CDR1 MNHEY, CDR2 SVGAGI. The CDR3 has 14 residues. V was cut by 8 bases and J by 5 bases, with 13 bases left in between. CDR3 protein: CASGRGDHNSPLHF. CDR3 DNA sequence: TGTGCCAGCGGTAGGGGCGATCATAATTCACCCCTCCACTTT.

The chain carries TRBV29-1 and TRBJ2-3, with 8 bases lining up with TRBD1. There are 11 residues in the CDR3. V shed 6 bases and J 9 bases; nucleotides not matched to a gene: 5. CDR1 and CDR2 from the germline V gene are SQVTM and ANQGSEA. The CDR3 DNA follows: TGCAGCGTAGCCCAGGGGGCGACGCAGTATTTT. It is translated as CSVAQGATQYF.

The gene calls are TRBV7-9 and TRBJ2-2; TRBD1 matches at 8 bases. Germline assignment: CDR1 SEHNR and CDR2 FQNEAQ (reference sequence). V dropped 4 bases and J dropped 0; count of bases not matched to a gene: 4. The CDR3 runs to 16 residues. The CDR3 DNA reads TGTGCCAGCAGCTCTGACAGGGGTCCGAACACCGGGGAGCTGTTTTTT. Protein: CASSSDRGPNTGELFF.

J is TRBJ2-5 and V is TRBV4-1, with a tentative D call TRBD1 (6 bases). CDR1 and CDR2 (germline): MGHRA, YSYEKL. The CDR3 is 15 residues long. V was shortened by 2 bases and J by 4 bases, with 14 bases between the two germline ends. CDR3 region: CASSQLQGTGETQYF. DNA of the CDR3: TGCGCCAGCAGCCAACTACAGGGAACTGGAGAGACCCAGTACTTC.

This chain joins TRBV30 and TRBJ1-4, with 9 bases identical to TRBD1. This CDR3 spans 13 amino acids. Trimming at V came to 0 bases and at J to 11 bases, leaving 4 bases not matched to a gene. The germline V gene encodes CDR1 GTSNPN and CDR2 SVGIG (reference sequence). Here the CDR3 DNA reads TGTGCCTGGAGTGTCGCCGGGACAGGGAAACTGTTTTTT. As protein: CAWSVAGTGKLFF.